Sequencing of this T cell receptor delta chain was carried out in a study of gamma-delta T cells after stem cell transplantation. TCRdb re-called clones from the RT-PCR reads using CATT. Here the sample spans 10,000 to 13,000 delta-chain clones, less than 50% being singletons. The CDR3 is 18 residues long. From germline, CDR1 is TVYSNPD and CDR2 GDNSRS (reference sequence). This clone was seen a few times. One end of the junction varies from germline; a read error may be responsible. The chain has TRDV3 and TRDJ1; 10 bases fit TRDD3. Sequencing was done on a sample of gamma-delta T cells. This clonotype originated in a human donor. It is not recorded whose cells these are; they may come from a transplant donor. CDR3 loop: CASLSPILGDSLTDKFIF. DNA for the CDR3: TGTGCCTCGTTGAGCCCGATACTGGGGGATTCCCTCACCGATAAATTCATCTTT.